Below, 8 T cell receptor beta chains from the same sample are listed, as sequenced in a study of human CD8 memory T cell subsets. A UMI-labeled 5' RACE approach was the method that produced the TCR beta libraries. From the 5' RACE reads, TCRdb lists one entry per CDR3 protein and no DNA. This sample's table reports some 9,000 distinct CDR3 sequences. Sample: CD8+ T cells from PBMCs. These receptors were taken from a human donor in good health.

The chain is built from TRBV12-3 or TRBV12-4 and TRBJ1-2; the D call of TRBD1 rests on TCRdb alone, since no DNA is present to check it. This CDR3 is 14 amino acids long. CDR3 in amino acids: CASSPRDRNYGYTF.

The chain carries TRBV28 and TRBJ1-1. This CDR3 comprises 14 residues. The germline gives CDR1 MDHEN, CDR2 SYDVKM. The chain's CDR3 is CASSLLQRKGEAFF.

This clonotype is medium-sized by frequency. This chain joins TRBV28 and TRBJ2-1; absent DNA, TCRdb's TRBD2 call cannot be checked. The germline CDR1 and CDR2 sequences are MDHEN and SYDVKM. The CDR3 runs to 12 residues. The CDR3 here is CASRSGSNEQFF.

The chain uses TRBV6-4 and TRBJ2-3; the D call from TCRdb, TRBD2, cannot be confirmed without DNA. CDR1 and CDR2 (germline): MRHNA, SNTAGT. This CDR3 is built from 15 residues. This CDR3 is CASRPLAGAADTQYF.

Judged by frequency, this clonotype is medium-sized. The chain links TRBV29-1 to TRBJ2-1; the TRBD2 assignment by TCRdb is unverifiable without DNA. The CDR3 length is 16 residues. The germline gives CDR1 SQVTM, CDR2 ANQGSEA. The chain's CDR3 is CSVPRLAEIPYNEQFF.

The chain carries TRBV29-1 and TRBJ2-2. Germline lookup yields CDR1 SQVTM and CDR2 ANQGSEA. There are 13 residues in the CDR3. The CDR3: CSVELTNTGELFF.

V is TRBV9 and J is TRBJ2-3; TCRdb calls TRBD2, which cannot be checked without DNA. Germline CDR1 is SGDLS and CDR2 is YYNGEE. This CDR3 has 15 residues. The CDR3 spells CASSSTGLGTDTQYF.

The chain joins TRBV6-2 or TRBV6-3 to TRBJ2-3. Germline-derived CDR1 and CDR2 are MNHEY and SVGEGT. The CDR3 has 15 residues. CDR3 amino acids: CASNGVMGSTDTQYF.